This T cell receptor (beta chain) is drawn from a study of immune characterization of retroperitoneal liposarcoma. Germline values: CDR1 MNHEY, CDR2 SVGAGI. CDR3 length: 17 amino acids. TCRdb analysed the PCR reads with MiXCR anew, one entry per CDR3 protein. The sample consists of over 10,000 distinct CDR3 sequences, about 50% of them appearing once. Sequencing was performed on tumor tissue. V is TRBV6-5 and J is TRBJ2-3; possible D gene TRBD1, 6 bases. The J call is uncertain, as TRBJ2-1 better fits the DNA end. This receptor was taken from a female donor with retroperitoneal liposarcoma. CDR3: CASSKIPGHPPVGEQFF. The CDR3 DNA reads TGTGCCAGCAGCAAGATCCCGGGACATCCTCCAGTTGGTGAGCAGTTCTTC.